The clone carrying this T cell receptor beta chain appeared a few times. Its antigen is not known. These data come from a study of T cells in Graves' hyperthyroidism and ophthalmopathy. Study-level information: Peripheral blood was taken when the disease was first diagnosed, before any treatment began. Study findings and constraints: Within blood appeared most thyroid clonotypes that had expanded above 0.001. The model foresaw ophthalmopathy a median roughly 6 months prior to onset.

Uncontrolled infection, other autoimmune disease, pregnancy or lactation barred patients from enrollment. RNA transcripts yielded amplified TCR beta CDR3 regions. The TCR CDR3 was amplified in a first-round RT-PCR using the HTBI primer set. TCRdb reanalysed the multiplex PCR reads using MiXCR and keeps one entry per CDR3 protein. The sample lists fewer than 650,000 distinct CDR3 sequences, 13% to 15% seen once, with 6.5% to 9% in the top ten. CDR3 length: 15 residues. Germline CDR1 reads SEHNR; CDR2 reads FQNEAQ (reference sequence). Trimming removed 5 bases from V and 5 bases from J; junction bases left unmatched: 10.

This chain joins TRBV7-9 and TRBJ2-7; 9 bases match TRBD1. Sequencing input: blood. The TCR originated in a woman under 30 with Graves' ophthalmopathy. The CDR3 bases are TGTGCCAGCAGCCGACCCGGGACAGGGAGGCACGAGCAGTACTTC. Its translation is CASSRPGTGRHEQYF.